This T cell receptor beta chain was profiled in a study of blood T cell repertoires in COVID-19. Sequenced by immunoSEQ multiplex PCR; TCRdb stores in-frame clones only, minus some. The data contain approximately 290,000 clones, around nine tenths of them singletons. The length of the CDR3 is 16 residues. Looked up from germline, CDR1 is MGHRA and CDR2 is YSYEKL. The ends lost 1 base at V and 4 bases at J; junction bases unmatched: 5. The chain couples TRBV4-1 to TRBJ1-2, with 11 nucleotides matching TRBD1. The clonotype originates from a woman aged 30 to 39 who had recovered from COVID-19. The sequenced sample was PBMCs or T cells enriched from blood (not recorded which). The CDR3 sequence is CASSQVTGTGGYGYTF. The DNA of the CDR3 is TGCGCCAGCAGCCAAGTAACCGGGACAGGGGGCTATGGCTACACCTTC.